Listed below are T cell receptor beta chains from one sample, sequenced in a study of blood T cell repertoires in COVID-19. Some clones are missing from TCRdb's copy, which holds only in-frame ones; the method was immunoSEQ multiplex PCR. The table records roughly 95,000 clones, just over 90% of them present only once. Sequenced input: peripheral blood. These TCRs come from a woman aged 45-65 years in a cohort sampled during active COVID-19. Each CDR3 is given with its conserved first and last residue. The D gene is left open where the match is weak. A clone size is listed for some rows: how often the clone was seen (once, few, many), or a class if it is expanded.

j_gene: TRBJ2-5
v_gene: TRBV29-1
abundance: -
d_gene: TRBD1
CDR3nt: TGCAGCGCCTCCCGGGACAGGGTTCGGGAGACCCAGTACTTC
CDR3aa: CSASRDRVRETQYF

j_gene: TRBJ2-7
v_gene: TRBV12-3/TRBV12-4
abundance: once
d_gene: -
CDR3nt: TGTGCCAGCAGTTGGACTATCTACGAGCAGTACTTC
CDR3aa: CASSWTIYEQYF

j_gene: TRBJ2-7
v_gene: TRBV10-3
abundance: -
d_gene: TRBD1
CDR3nt: TGTGCCATCAGTGAGTCATCTCACGGGACAGAATTCTACGAGCAGTACTTC
CDR3aa: CAISESSHGTEFYEQYF

j_gene: TRBJ1-6
v_gene: TRBV5-1
abundance: -
d_gene: -
CDR3nt: TGCGCCAGCAGCTGGAGTGGGGCAGGTTCACCCCTCCACTTT
CDR3aa: CASSWSGAGSPLHF

j_gene: TRBJ1-5
v_gene: TRBV4-1
abundance: -
d_gene: TRBD1
CDR3nt: TGCGCCAGCAGCCATCCCGGACAGGGGGCGGGTCAGCCCCAGCATTTT
CDR3aa: CASSHPGQGAGQPQHF

j_gene: TRBJ2-7
v_gene: TRBV29-1
abundance: -
d_gene: -
CDR3nt: TGCAGCGCCCTGGCCCCGGGACATCCCTACGAGCAGTACTTC
CDR3aa: CSALAPGHPYEQYF

j_gene: TRBJ1-1
v_gene: TRBV10-2
abundance: -
d_gene: TRBD1
CDR3nt: TGCGCCAGCAGGGGGACAGGGTTGGCTGAAGCTTTCTTT
CDR3aa: CASRGTGLAEAFF

j_gene: TRBJ1-2
v_gene: TRBV7-2
abundance: -
d_gene: TRBD1
CDR3nt: TGTGCCAGCAGCTCGACAGGGGGCAATTATGGCTACACCTTC
CDR3aa: CASSSTGGNYGYTF

j_gene: TRBJ2-2
v_gene: TRBV30
abundance: -
d_gene: -
CDR3nt: TGTGCCTGGAGTTCCCTAGTTGTCGTTGAGACCGGGGAGCTGTTTTTT
CDR3aa: CAWSSLVVVETGELFF

j_gene: TRBJ2-1
v_gene: TRBV7-6
abundance: -
d_gene: TRBD2
CDR3nt: TGTGCCAGCAGCTTGGGCAGGGGGAGACGGGGACTAGCGGGAGGTATGGATGAGCAGTTCTTC
CDR3aa: CASSLGRGRRGLAGGMDEQFF

j_gene: TRBJ2-5
v_gene: TRBV10-3
abundance: -
d_gene: TRBD2
CDR3nt: TGTGCCATCAGCTCTACCAAACCGCAGGGGACTAGCGGGAGGGCCAGGGAGACCCAGTACTTC
CDR3aa: CAISSTKPQGTSGRARETQYF

j_gene: TRBJ2-5
v_gene: TRBV24-1
abundance: -
d_gene: -
CDR3nt: TGTGCCACCAGTGATTTGTCAGTGGAAGAGACCCAGTACTTC
CDR3aa: CATSDLSVEETQYF

j_gene: TRBJ1-2
v_gene: TRBV24-1
abundance: -
d_gene: -
CDR3nt: TGTGCCACCAGTGATCGAAGGCCAGGGGCCGCCCTCTATGGCTACACCTTC
CDR3aa: CATSDRRPGAALYGYTF

j_gene: TRBJ1-1
v_gene: TRBV29-1
abundance: -
d_gene: -
CDR3nt: TGCAGCGTTGGTCGGGGGTATAACACTGAAGCTTTCTTT
CDR3aa: CSVGRGYNTEAFF

j_gene: TRBJ2-3
v_gene: TRBV10-3
abundance: -
d_gene: -
CDR3nt: TGTGCCACCACAACGGACAGCAGCACAGATACGCAGTATTTT
CDR3aa: CATTTDSSTDTQYF

j_gene: TRBJ2-1
v_gene: TRBV6-4
abundance: -
d_gene: TRBD2
CDR3nt: TGTGCCAGCAGTGTTCTAGCGGGGGCCTACAATGAGCAGTTCTTC
CDR3aa: CASSVLAGAYNEQFF

j_gene: TRBJ1-2
v_gene: TRBV11-3
abundance: -
d_gene: -
CDR3nt: TGTGCCAGCAGCTTTGACAGGTACTATGGCTACACCTTC
CDR3aa: CASSFDRYYGYTF

j_gene: TRBJ2-2
v_gene: TRBV5-6
abundance: once
d_gene: -
CDR3nt: TGTGCCAGCAACCTACGTGGGCGGGGTGTCCCCGGGGAGCTGTTTTTT
CDR3aa: CASNLRGRGVPGELFF

j_gene: TRBJ1-4
v_gene: TRBV27
abundance: -
d_gene: TRBD1
CDR3nt: TGTGCCAGCAGGGGACAGGGGCGGAATGAAAAACTGTTTTTT
CDR3aa: CASRGQGRNEKLFF

j_gene: TRBJ2-7
v_gene: TRBV3-1/TRBV3-2
abundance: once
d_gene: -
CDR3nt: TGTGCCAGCAGCCAGTTTAGCTCCTACGAGCAGTACTTC
CDR3aa: CASSQFSSYEQYF

j_gene: TRBJ2-7
v_gene: TRBV6-1
abundance: -
d_gene: -
CDR3nt: TGTGCCAGCAGTGAAGCGAGGTCTGGCTACGAGCAGTACTTC
CDR3aa: CASSEARSGYEQYF

j_gene: TRBJ2-1
v_gene: TRBV29-1
abundance: -
d_gene: TRBD2
CDR3nt: TGCAGCGTTGAGTCGGGGGGGGCGCAGTTCTTC
CDR3aa: CSVESGGAQFF

j_gene: TRBJ1-2
v_gene: TRBV14
abundance: -
d_gene: TRBD1
CDR3nt: TGTGCCAGCAGCCAAGATCCGGTGACAGGGGACGCTAATGGCTACACCTTC
CDR3aa: CASSQDPVTGDANGYTF

j_gene: TRBJ2-7
v_gene: TRBV19
abundance: -
d_gene: TRBD2
CDR3nt: TGTGCCAGTGGGACTAGCGGGACCCTCCTACGGGGCGAGCAGTACTTC
CDR3aa: CASGTSGTLLRGEQYF

j_gene: TRBJ2-7
v_gene: TRBV5-1
abundance: -
d_gene: TRBD2
CDR3nt: TGCGCCAGCAGCCTTAGCGGGGGCCTTTTCTACGAGCAGTACTTC
CDR3aa: CASSLSGGLFYEQYF

j_gene: TRBJ2-6
v_gene: TRBV7-9
abundance: -
d_gene: TRBD1
CDR3nt: TGTGCCAGCAGGCCGGACAGGCCCCCCAACGTCCTGACTTTC
CDR3aa: CASRPDRPPNVLTF

j_gene: TRBJ2-1
v_gene: TRBV7-9
abundance: -
d_gene: -
CDR3nt: TGTGCCAGCGGAAAGGGGATAAATGAGCAGTTCTTC
CDR3aa: CASGKGINEQFF

j_gene: TRBJ2-6
v_gene: TRBV7-8
abundance: few
d_gene: -
CDR3nt: TGTGCCAGCAGCTTAGGTCGTGACAGGTTCATCTCTGGGGCCAACGTCCTGACTTTC
CDR3aa: CASSLGRDRFISGANVLTF

j_gene: TRBJ1-3
v_gene: TRBV6-5
abundance: -
d_gene: -
CDR3nt: TGTGCCAGCAGTTACTCGCAGGGGTCTGGAAACACCATATATTTT
CDR3aa: CASSYSQGSGNTIYF

j_gene: TRBJ2-5
v_gene: TRBV28
abundance: -
d_gene: -
CDR3nt: TGTGCCAGCAGCTATGGACTTCAAGAGACCCAGTACTTC
CDR3aa: CASSYGLQETQYF

j_gene: TRBJ2-7
v_gene: TRBV28
abundance: -
d_gene: TRBD2
CDR3nt: TGTGCCAGCAGTTTATCCGGAGCGGGAGCCTACGAGCAGTACTTC
CDR3aa: CASSLSGAGAYEQYF

j_gene: TRBJ2-7
v_gene: TRBV6-5
abundance: -
d_gene: TRBD2
CDR3nt: TGTGCCAGCAGGGTAGCGGGAGGGGCCATCTACGAGCAGTACTTC
CDR3aa: CASRVAGGAIYEQYF

j_gene: TRBJ2-1
v_gene: TRBV19
abundance: -
d_gene: -
CDR3nt: TGTGCCAGTAGTTGGAGCGCGGGTTTCACAAGAAGATACAATGAGCAGTTCTTC
CDR3aa: CASSWSAGFTRRYNEQFF

j_gene: TRBJ2-6
v_gene: TRBV5-6
abundance: -
d_gene: -
CDR3nt: TGTGCCAGCAGCTATATCTCTGGGGCCAACGTCCTGACTTTC
CDR3aa: CASSYISGANVLTF

j_gene: TRBJ1-1
v_gene: TRBV19
abundance: -
d_gene: -
CDR3nt: TGTGCCAGTAGTGGGGGCTATGAAGCTTTCTTT
CDR3aa: CASSGGYEAFF

j_gene: TRBJ1-6
v_gene: TRBV27
abundance: -
d_gene: -
CDR3nt: TGTGCCAGCAGTTTCGTCAGGGGCTCATCGGGTTCACCCCTCCACTTT
CDR3aa: CASSFVRGSSGSPLHF

j_gene: TRBJ2-2
v_gene: TRBV11-2
abundance: once
d_gene: -
CDR3nt: TGTGCCAGCAGCTTAGTAGGGGGAGGGGCCACCGGGGAGCTGTTTTTT
CDR3aa: CASSLVGGGATGELFF